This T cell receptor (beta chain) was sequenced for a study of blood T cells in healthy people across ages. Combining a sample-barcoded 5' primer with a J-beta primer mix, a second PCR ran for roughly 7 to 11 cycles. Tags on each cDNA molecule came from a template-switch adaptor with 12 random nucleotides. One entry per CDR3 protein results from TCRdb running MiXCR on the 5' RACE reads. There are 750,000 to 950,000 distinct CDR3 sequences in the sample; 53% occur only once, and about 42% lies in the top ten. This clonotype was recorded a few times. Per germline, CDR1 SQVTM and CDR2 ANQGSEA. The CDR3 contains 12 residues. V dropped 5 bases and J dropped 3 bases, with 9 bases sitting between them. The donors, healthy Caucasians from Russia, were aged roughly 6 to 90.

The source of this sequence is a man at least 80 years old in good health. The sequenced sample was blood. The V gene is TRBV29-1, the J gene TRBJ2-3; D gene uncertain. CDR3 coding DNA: TGCAGCGTTTCTCTAGATACAGATACGCAGTATTTT. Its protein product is CSVSLDTDTQYF.